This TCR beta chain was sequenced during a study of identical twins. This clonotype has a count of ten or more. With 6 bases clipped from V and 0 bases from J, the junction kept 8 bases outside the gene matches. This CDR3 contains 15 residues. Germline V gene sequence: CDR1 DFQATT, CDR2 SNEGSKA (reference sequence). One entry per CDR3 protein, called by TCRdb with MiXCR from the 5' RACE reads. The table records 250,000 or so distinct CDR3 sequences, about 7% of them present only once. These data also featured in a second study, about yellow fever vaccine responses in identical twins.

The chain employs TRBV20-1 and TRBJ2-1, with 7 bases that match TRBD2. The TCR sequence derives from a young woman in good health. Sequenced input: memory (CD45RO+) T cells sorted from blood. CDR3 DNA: TGCAGTGCCCTGGACGGGGGGAGCTCCTACAATGAGCAGTTCTTC. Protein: CSALDGGSSYNEQFF.